One and the same sample provided the 26 T cell receptor beta chains below, sequenced in a study of blood T cell repertoires in COVID-19. This table comes from immunoSEQ multiplex PCR, and its TCRdb copy is limited to in-frame clones, with some not included. The sample records approximately 150,000 clones, 80% to 90% being singletons. Sequencing used peripheral blood. These receptors all stem from a man between 65 and 80 years old with acute or convalescent COVID-19.

The chain has TRBV19 and TRBJ2-1, with D possibly TRBD2 on 7 matching bases. The CDR3 loop spans 13 amino acids. Germline V lookup: CDR1 LNHDA, CDR2 SQIVND (reference sequence). V was clipped by 7 bases and J by 8 bases, with 15 bases between them. CDR3 nucleotide sequence: TGTGCCAGTATGCGAGGGGGGGCCGATGAGCAGTTCTTC. This encodes CASMRGGADEQFF.

This clone has just one count. The genes are TRBV5-1 and TRBJ2-7, with 8 bases aligning to TRBD1. Germline CDR1 and CDR2: SGHRS and YFSETQ. Germline trimming cut 4 bases from V and 6 bases from J; bases unmatched to any gene: 12. CDR3 size: 15 residues. The CDR3 sequence: CASSPRQGRPFEQYF. In nucleotides, the CDR3 is TGCGCCAGCAGCCCGCGACAGGGGCGACCCTTCGAGCAGTACTTC.

This chain connects TRBV13 to TRBJ1-1, with 7 bases lining up with TRBD1. J was trimmed by 0 bases and V by 2 bases; bases with no gene match: 0. Germline CDR1 and CDR2: PRHDT and FYEKMQ (reference sequence). The CDR3 contains 14 residues. CDR3 residues: CASSLTGVNTEAFF. In DNA, the CDR3 is TGTGCCAGCAGCTTAACAGGGGTGAACACTGAAGCTTTCTTT.

The chain carries TRBV6-2 or TRBV6-3 and TRBJ2-1, with 7 bases fitting TRBD2. Germline CDR1 is MNHEY and CDR2 is SVGEGT. The junction had 9 bases not matched to a gene; V was cut back by 4 bases and J by 6 bases. There are 15 residues in the CDR3. The CDR3 here is CASSFSGLVGNEQFF. The DNA for the CDR3 is TGTGCCAGCAGTTTCTCCGGACTAGTAGGCAATGAGCAGTTCTTC.

The chain has TRBV11-3 and TRBJ2-2, with D hard to call. CDR3 length equals 13 residues. V was shortened by 5 bases and J by 1 base, with 5 bases between the two germline ends. Germline V gene lookup returns CDR1 SGHNT and CDR2 YENEEA. The DNA for the CDR3 is TGTGCCAGCAGCCTCAGGAACACCGGGGAGCTGTTTTTT. It translates to CASSLRNTGELFF.

The rearrangement links TRBV19 to TRBJ2-3; 12 nucleotides agree with TRBD2. Germline CDR1 reads LNHDA; CDR2 reads SQIVND (reference sequence). V shed 5 bases and J 3 bases; nucleotides not matched to a gene: 9. The CDR3 has 17 amino acids. CDR3 coding DNA: TGTGCCAGTAGTCTCGGACTAGCGGGAAGACATACAGATACGCAGTATTTT. Protein sequence: CASSLGLAGRHTDTQYF.

This clone showed up just once. This sequence joins TRBV7-9 and TRBJ2-7, with D maybe TRBD1 (6 bases). CDR1 SEHNR and CDR2 FQNEAQ come from the germline V gene (reference sequence). Trimming removed 6 bases from V and 5 bases from J, with 17 bases in between. The CDR3 contains 14 residues. In DNA, the CDR3 is TGTGCCAGCAGTGGGGACAACCGCCCCGACGAGCAGTACTTC. This codes for CASSGDNRPDEQYF.

This clone was counted between two and nine times. J is TRBJ1-6 and V is TRBV6-5; D gene unclear. This CDR3 is built from 15 residues. V was cut by 2 bases and J by 7 bases, with 12 bases left in between. Germline V gene data show CDR1 as MNHEY and CDR2 as SVGAGI. CDR3 nucleotides: TGTGCCAGCAGTTACGAGTTCTCCGGGAATTCACCCCTCCACTTT. This encodes CASSYEFSGNSPLHF.

This sequence joins TRBV14 and TRBJ2-7; tentative D call: TRBD1 (6 bases). Germline-derived CDR1 and CDR2 are SGHDN and FVKESK. V dropped 4 bases and J dropped 2 bases, with 12 bases sitting between them. The CDR3 totals 14 residues. CDR3: CASSLLGHPYEQYF. Here the CDR3 DNA reads TGTGCCAGCAGCCTCCTGGGACACCCCTACGAGCAGTACTTC.

The genes are TRBV4-2 and TRBJ2-3, with 11 bases identical to TRBD2. The CDR3 runs to 19 residues. Germline CDR1 is LGHNA and CDR2 is YNFKEQ. The trim removed 6 bases at V and 2 bases at J, leaving 16 bases unmatched. The CDR3 sequence: CASSHPNSGREGLTDTQYF. For the CDR3, the DNA is TGTGCCAGCAGTCACCCGAATAGCGGGAGGGAGGGGCTCACAGATACGCAGTATTTT.

The chain combines TRBV5-8 with TRBJ2-7; D is ambiguous. The CDR3 covers 12 residues. Trimming took off 3 bases at V and 1 base at J, with 5 bases between the two ends. Germline CDR1 and CDR2: SGHTS and YDEGEE. CDR3 amino acids: CASSSTSYEQYF. CDR3 nucleotide sequence: TGTGCCAGCAGCTCAACTTCCTACGAGCAGTACTTC.

This clone was counted between two and nine times. The chain links TRBV6-5 to TRBJ2-7, with a weak D call TRBD2 (6 bases). The germline CDR1 and CDR2 sequences are MNHEY and SVGAGI. Deletions cut 0 bases from V and 3 bases from J, with 12 bases between. The CDR3 length is 15 residues. The CDR3 DNA follows: TGTGCCAGCAGTTACTCAGGCGGGAACAACTACGAGCAGTACTTC. This gives the protein CASSYSGGNNYEQYF.

The chain couples TRBV5-1 to TRBJ2-1, with TRBD1 as a possible D gene (6 bases). CDR3 size: 15 residues. Trimming cost V 4 bases and J 8 bases, with 19 bases left between them. Germline CDR1 reads SGHRS; CDR2 reads YFSETQ. The CDR3 DNA follows: TGCGCCAGCAGCCTACAGGGTCCCTCAATCGATGAGCAGTTCTTC. Translation gives CASSLQGPSIDEQFF.

The V gene is TRBV7-9, the J gene TRBJ2-1; 8 nucleotides agree with TRBD1. The CDR3 extends over 13 amino acids. Trimming took 3 bases from V and 9 from J; bases not matched to a gene: 4. CDR1 is SEHNR, CDR2 FQNEAQ, per germline (reference sequence). The CDR3 DNA is TGTGCCAGCAGCTTGTCAGGGGGCGGTGAGCAGTTCTTC. It specifies CASSLSGGGEQFF. Combining the CDR3 with reference TRBV7-9 and TRBJ2-1 gives the whole variable domain DTGVSQNPRHKITKRGQNVTFRCDPISEHNRLYWYRQTLGQGPEFLTYFQNEAQLEKSRLLSDRFSAERPKGSFSTLEIQRTEQGDSAMYLCASSLSGGGEQFFGPGTRLTVL.

This sequence joins TRBV5-1 and TRBJ2-2; 14 nucleotides agree with TRBD2. The V and J ends lost 3 bases and 6 bases, in that order; junction bases with no gene match: 7. The CDR3 has 17 residues. Germline V lookup: CDR1 SGHRS, CDR2 YFSETQ. In nucleotides, the CDR3 is TGCGCCAGCAGCTCCCCGGGACTAGCGGGAGAGGCCGGGGAGCTGTTTTTT. Translation: CASSSPGLAGEAGELFF.

V and J are TRBV9 and TRBJ1-2; 7 bases fit TRBD1. The V and J ends lost 0 bases and 1 base, in that order; junction bases with no gene match: 9. Germline V gene lookup returns CDR1 SGDLS and CDR2 YYNGEE. This CDR3 comprises 17 residues. The CDR3 sequence: CASSVGGTENFNYGYTF. CDR3 bases: TGTGCCAGCAGCGTAGGTGGGACAGAAAATTTTAACTATGGCTACACCTTC.

The chain recombines TRBV6-6 with TRBJ2-3; TRBD1 might be the D (6 bases). V gave up 6 bases and J gave up 3 bases, with 13 bases separating them. Germline CDR1 reads MNHNY; CDR2 reads SVGAGI (reference sequence). The CDR3 has 14 amino acids. DNA of the CDR3: TGTGCCAGCAGGCCACGGGACACGACAGATACGCAGTATTTT. It is translated as CASRPRDTTDTQYF.

In this sample, this clone turned up a few times. The V gene is TRBV5-6, the J gene TRBJ1-1; 9 nucleotides match TRBD1. The germline V gene encodes CDR1 SGHDT and CDR2 YYEEEE. There are 14 residues in the CDR3. With V trimmed by 1 base and J by 5 bases, 3 bases remained unmatched. The CDR3 here is CASSLTGGDTEAFF. CDR3 DNA: TGTGCCAGCAGCTTGACAGGGGGCGATACTGAAGCTTTCTTT.

The chain has TRBV28 and TRBJ2-7, with D unresolved. The CDR3 runs to 13 residues. The V gene's germline CDR1 is MDHEN and CDR2 SYDVKM. Between the trimmed V and J ends, which lost 6 bases and 1 base, there was a span of 10 bases. CDR3 region: CASRTDGSYEQYF. CDR3 DNA sequence: TGTGCCAGCAGGACCGACGGGTCCTACGAGCAGTACTTC.

V usage is TRBV5-5 and J usage is TRBJ2-3, with D possibly being TRBD2 (5 bases). Looked up from germline, CDR1 is SGHKS and CDR2 is YYEKEE (reference sequence). With 1 base removed from V and 2 bases from J, the gap between germline ends came to 8 bases. This CDR3 has 14 residues. DNA for the CDR3: TGTGCCAGCAGCTTGTGGCGGGCCACAGATACGCAGTATTTT. Amino acids: CASSLWRATDTQYF. Full variable domain (rest looked up from reference TRBV5-5 and TRBJ2-3): DAGVTQSPTHLIKTRGQQVTLRCSPISGHKSVSWYQQVLGQGPQFIFQYYEKEERGRGNFPDRFSARQFPNYSSELNVNALLLGDSALYLCASSLWRATDTQYFGPGTRLTVL.

This chain joins TRBV5-1 and TRBJ2-1; 8 nucleotides align to TRBD2. This CDR3 contains 19 residues. Germline CDR1 and CDR2: SGHRS and YFSETQ. V lost 0 bases to trimming and J lost 2 bases; unmatched junction nucleotides: 13. The chain's CDR3 is CASSLAWSGGPSPYNEQFF. The DNA of the CDR3 is TGCGCCAGCAGCTTGGCCTGGTCGGGAGGGCCCTCCCCCTACAATGAGCAGTTCTTC. The full variable domain, rest sourced from reference TRBV5-1 and TRBJ2-1, is KAGVTQTPRYLIKTRGQQVTLSCSPISGHRSVSWYQQTPGQGLQFLFEYFSETQRNKGNFPGRFSGRQFSNSRSEMNVSTLELGDSALYLCASSLAWSGGPSPYNEQFFGPGTRLTVL.

The V gene is TRBV28, the J gene TRBJ2-7; no firm D call. Germline CDR1 is MDHEN and CDR2 is SYDVKM. CDR3 length: 12 residues. V was shortened by 5 bases and J by 1 base, with 6 bases between the two germline ends. The CDR3 DNA reads TGTGCCAGCAGTGAACGGTCCTACGAGCAGTACTTC. Protein sequence: CASSERSYEQYF.

This clone was found a few times. This chain connects TRBV27 to TRBJ1-3; possibly TRBD1 for D (5 bases). The CDR3 is made up of 14 amino acids. V was pared by 3 bases and J by 2 bases, with 8 bases between. Germline V gives CDR1 MNHEY, CDR2 SMNVEV (reference sequence). The CDR3: CASSFGGTGNTIYF. CDR3 nucleotides: TGTGCCAGCAGTTTCGGGGGGACTGGAAACACCATATATTTT.

V gene TRBV5-1 combines with J gene TRBJ2-7; 7 nucleotides align to TRBD1. CDR3 length: 15 amino acids. V trimming: 5 bases; J trimming: 0 bases; junction bases outside the gene matches: 8. Per the germline V gene, CDR1 is SGHRS and CDR2 is YFSETQ. The CDR3 DNA reads as TGCGCCAGCAGGATCGGGACAGAAAGCTCCTACGAGCAGTACTTC. This codes for CASRIGTESSYEQYF.

The chain joins TRBV27 to TRBJ1-6; D is unclear. This CDR3 has 14 amino acids. Looked up from germline, CDR1 is MNHEY and CDR2 is SMNVEV (reference sequence). The V and J ends lost 5 bases and 9 bases respectively, with 14 bases between them. The CDR3 reads CASSPRIVGSPLHF. In DNA, the CDR3 is TGTGCCAGCAGTCCTAGGATAGTAGGTTCACCCCTCCACTTT.

This clone was seen a single time. The chain couples TRBV7-9 to TRBJ2-1; D remains ambiguous. Between the trimmed V and J ends, which lost 6 bases and 0 bases, there was a span of 9 bases. CDR3 length: 14 amino acids. Germline CDR1 is SEHNR and CDR2 is FQNEAQ (reference sequence). DNA for the CDR3: TGTGCCAGCAGTACACACAGCTCCTACAATGAGCAGTTCTTC. Protein sequence: CASSTHSSYNEQFF.